A single sample gave rise to the 22 T cell receptor beta chains below, sequenced in a study of CD8 T cells in Susac syndrome. Reverse transcription of roughly 0.5 to 1 ug RNA was carried out with random hexamers. One entry per CDR3 protein results from TCRdb running MiXCR on the immunoSEQ multiplex PCR reads. The repertoire holds some 180,000 distinct CDR3 sequences, with about 93% as singletons. Sequences were obtained from CD4+ T cells from PBMCs. These TCRs come from a human donor with Susac syndrome.

The V and J genes are TRBV28 and TRBJ1-5, with 10 nucleotides matching TRBD1. V lost 5 bases and J lost 7; bases outside the gene matches: 8. CDR1 is MDHEN and CDR2 is SYDVKM in the germline V gene. The CDR3 runs to 15 residues. Written as DNA, the CDR3 is TGTGCCAGCAGTGATACGGGACAGGGGTTCCAGCCCCAGCATTTT. Translation gives CASSDTGQGFQPQHF.

This sequence joins TRBV7-9 and TRBJ2-7; 7 bases fit TRBD1. This CDR3 is 15 amino acids long. The germline V gene encodes CDR1 SEHNR and CDR2 FQNEAQ (reference sequence). V was pared by 3 bases and J by 2 bases, with 7 bases of the junction left unmatched. Here the CDR3 reads CASSLGQSKTYEQYF. CDR3 nucleotides: TGTGCCAGCAGCTTGGGACAGTCTAAAACCTACGAGCAGTACTTC.

The gene calls are TRBV15 and TRBJ2-3; D gene uncertain. CDR1 is LNHNV and CDR2 is YYDKDF in the germline V gene (reference sequence). V was pared by 0 bases and J by 5 bases, with 6 bases between. This CDR3 is 13 amino acids long. The CDR3 reads CATSRDLLDTQYF. The CDR3, as DNA: TGTGCCACCAGCAGAGATCTCTTAGATACGCAGTATTTT.

This clonotype has only one observation. The CDR3 nucleotides read TGTGCCAGCAGTGAATATGAGGGTTCCCGAGATTTTTATGGCTACACCTTC. This codes for CASSEYEGSRDFYGYTF. The chain is built from TRBV25-1 and TRBJ1-2; no clear D gene. Trimming removed 0 bases from V and 5 bases from J, with 19 bases in between. CDR1 is MGHDK, CDR2 SYGVNS, per germline. CDR3 length: 17 amino acids.

The chain combines TRBV29-1 with TRBJ2-7; possible D gene TRBD2, 7 bases. This CDR3 is 12 amino acids long. CDR1 and CDR2 (germline): SQVTM, ANQGSEA. The V and J ends lost 6 bases and 0 bases respectively, with 9 bases between them. This CDR3 is CSVGGPSYEQYF. The CDR3 nucleotides are TGCAGCGTCGGGGGGCCCTCCTACGAGCAGTACTTC.

This chain uses TRBV12-3 or TRBV12-4 with TRBJ2-3; 12 nucleotides line up with TRBD2. V shed 6 bases, J shed 15 bases, and the junction held 10 bases outside the gene matches. The CDR3 extends over 13 amino acids. The CDR3 DNA is TGTGCCAGCAGCTCCGCTAGCGGGGGGGCAGCTTATTTT. Its translation is CASSSASGGAAYF.

The CDR3 region is CASSDPLGDSPSSYNEQFF. The CDR3 DNA sequence: TGTGCCAGCAGTGATCCCTTAGGGGACAGCCCGAGTTCCTACAATGAGCAGTTCTTC. This rearrangement joins TRBV2 to TRBJ2-1; 7 nucleotides align to TRBD1. With V trimmed by 3 bases and J by 1 base, 15 bases remained unmatched. Germline values: CDR1 SNHLY, CDR2 FYNNEI. The CDR3 has 19 amino acids.

This sequence joins TRBV20-1 and TRBJ1-5, with 12 bases that match TRBD1. J was trimmed by 5 bases and V by 6 bases; bases with no gene match: 5. Germline CDR1 is DFQATT and CDR2 is SNEGSKA (reference sequence). This CDR3 has 14 residues. The CDR3 coding sequence is TGCAGTGCAGAGGGACAGGGGGCATATCAGCCCCAGCATTTT. It is translated as CSAEGQGAYQPQHF.

The rearrangement joins TRBV23-1 to TRBJ2-5, with D perhaps matching TRBD2 (6 bases). TRBV23-1 is reported as an ORF; its role is uncertain. The CDR3 has 15 amino acids. V lost 7 bases, J lost 5 bases, and 20 bases lay in between. The CDR3 region is CASTSKGTEGETQYF. The DNA for the CDR3 is TGCGCCAGCACCTCGAAAGGGACGGAGGGCGAGACCCAGTACTTC.

V usage is TRBV4-3 and J usage is TRBJ2-7, with TRBD1 matching 9 bases. From germline, CDR1 is LGHNA and CDR2 YSLEER. Unmatched junction bases numbered 3, after V lost 0 bases and J lost 0 bases. The CDR3 is 16 amino acids. This chain's CDR3 is CASSQDGTGSSYEQYF. CDR3 coding DNA: TGCGCCAGCAGCCAAGATGGGACAGGGAGCTCCTACGAGCAGTACTTC.

The CDR3 DNA follows: TGCAGCGTTGTCGAGACGGTCGCAGCTGAAGCTTTCTTT. Protein: CSVVETVAAEAFF. This chain connects TRBV29-1 to TRBJ1-1; D gene ambiguous. This CDR3 comprises 13 residues. Germline CDR1 and CDR2: SQVTM and ANQGSEA. With 4 bases removed from V and 6 bases from J, the gap between germline ends came to 15 bases. The full variable domain, in which reference TRBV29-1 and TRBJ1-1 provide the parts outside the CDR3, is SAVISQKPSRDICQRGTSLTIQCQVDSQVTMMFWYRQQPGQSLTLIATANQGSEATYESGFVIDKFPISRPNLTFSTLTVSNMSPEDSSIYLCSVVETVAAEAFFGQGTRLTVV.

The CDR3 DNA reads as TGTGCCAGCAGCCCGGGACTAGGGGAGGGCTACGAGCAGTACTTC. Residues: CASSPGLGEGYEQYF. The rearrangement links TRBV5-4 to TRBJ2-7; TRBD2 aligns across 8 bases. The CDR3 loop spans 15 amino acids. V was clipped by 4 bases and J by 3 bases; unmatched bases: 9. Per germline, CDR1 SGHNT and CDR2 YYREEE (reference sequence).

CDR3 protein: CASRTGTSGFYEQYF. For the CDR3, the DNA is TGCGCCAGCAGGACCGGGACTAGCGGCTTCTACGAGCAGTACTTC. The V call is TRBV5-1, the J call TRBJ2-7, with TRBD2 matching over 11 bases. Germline CDR1 SGHRS, CDR2 YFSETQ. J gave up 3 bases and V 5 bases, and 7 bases lay outside the gene matches. This CDR3 has 15 residues.

The chain links TRBV28 to TRBJ1-4; D is unclear. The V gene's germline CDR1 is MDHEN and CDR2 SYDVKM. The CDR3 extends over 13 amino acids. V lost 1 base and J lost 5, with 5 bases in between. Here the CDR3 DNA reads TGTGCCAGCAGTTTATACCCGAATGAAAAACTGTTTTTT. Translating gives CASSLYPNEKLFF.

CDR3: CASSKGDRYPYEQYF. The CDR3 DNA reads TGCGCCAGCAGCAAGGGAGATCGTTATCCCTACGAGCAGTACTTC. The chain carries TRBV4-3 and TRBJ2-7; TRBD2 might be the D (5 bases). Germline V lookup: CDR1 LGHNA, CDR2 YSLEER. CDR3 length: 15 residues. The V end was cut by 5 bases, the J end by 2 bases, with 16 bases between.

The chain recombines TRBV7-9 with TRBJ1-2; 8 bases are shared with TRBD1. The junction had 6 bases not matched to a gene; V was cut back by 5 bases and J by 4 bases. Per germline, CDR1 SEHNR and CDR2 FQNEAQ (reference sequence). The CDR3 is 14 amino acids. The CDR3, as DNA: TGTGCCAGCAGCCTCCGGGACAGGACCTATGGCTACACCTTC. This codes for CASSLRDRTYGYTF.

This chain uses TRBV27 with TRBJ2-3; 10 nucleotides match TRBD2. CDR3 length: 14 residues. The germline CDR1 and CDR2 sequences are MNHEY and SMNVEV (reference sequence). V gave up 7 bases and J gave up 2 bases; unmatched junction bases: 3. In DNA form, the CDR3 reads TGTGCCAGCACCCTAGCGGGAGCCACAGATACGCAGTATTTT. This translates into CASTLAGATDTQYF.

The chain employs TRBV18 and TRBJ2-5; TRBD2 might be the D (5 bases). The V gene's germline CDR1 is KGHSH and CDR2 LQKENI. CDR3 length: 13 residues. V was shortened by 3 bases and J by 5 bases, with 10 bases between the two germline ends. CDR3 in amino acids: CASSPLRRETQYF. CDR3 DNA sequence: TGTGCCAGCTCACCCCTTCGGAGGGAGACCCAGTACTTC. The complete variable domain, with remaining parts taken from reference TRBV18 and TRBJ2-5, reads NAGVMQNPRHLVRRRGQEARLRCSPMKGHSHVYWYRQLPEEGLKFMVYLQKENIIDESGMPKERFSAEFPKEGPSILRIQQVVRGDSAAYFCASSPLRRETQYFGPGTRLLVL.

DNA of the CDR3: TGTGCCAGCAGCCGGACAGGGGGCTCTGGGGCCAACGTCCTGACTTTC. This translates into CASSRTGGSGANVLTF. This chain joins TRBV3-1 and TRBJ2-6; TRBD1 agrees at 10 bases. The CDR3 loop spans 16 amino acids. The germline gives CDR1 LGHDT, CDR2 YNNKEL (reference sequence). V shed 4 bases and J 0 bases; nucleotides not matched to a gene: 0. Looking up the rest from reference TRBV3-1 and TRBJ2-6 gives the full variable domain: DTAVSQTPKYLVTQMGNDKSIKCEQNLGHDTMYWYKQDSKKFLKIMFSYNNKELIINETVPNRFSPKSPDKAHLNLHINSLELGDSAVYFCASSRTGGSGANVLTFGAGSRLTVL.

This sequence joins TRBV30 and TRBJ2-5; 8 nucleotides line up with TRBD2. This CDR3 has 16 amino acids. Germline assignment: CDR1 GTSNPN and CDR2 SVGIG (reference sequence). After removal of 2 bases from V and 2 bases from J, the junction contained 10 bases not matched to a gene. Here the CDR3 reads CAWSPQSGRRQETQYF. The CDR3 region has the DNA TGTGCCTGGAGTCCCCAGAGCGGGAGACGGCAAGAGACCCAGTACTTC.

This clonotype is a singleton in its sample. The rearrangement links TRBV28 to TRBJ2-3, with 7 nucleotides matching TRBD2. The CDR3 loop spans 15 amino acids. Germline CDR1 MDHEN, CDR2 SYDVKM. The trim removed 3 bases at V and 1 base at J, leaving 4 bases unmatched. The CDR3: CASSFLLAGTDTQYF. The CDR3 DNA follows: TGTGCCAGCAGTTTCCTTCTAGCGGGCACAGATACGCAGTATTTT.

The chain is built from TRBV2 and TRBJ2-7; 12 bases are a match to TRBD2. There are 14 residues in the CDR3. The junction had 1 base not matched to a gene; V was cut back by 0 bases and J by 7 bases. Germline values: CDR1 SNHLY, CDR2 FYNNEI. CDR3 DNA: TGTGCCAGCAGTGAAGCAGGGACTAGCGGGGAGCAGTACTTC. Translating gives CASSEAGTSGEQYF. Full variable domain (rest looked up from reference TRBV2 and TRBJ2-7): EPEVTQTPSHQVTQMGQEVILRCVPISNHLYFYWYRQILGQKVEFLVSFYNNEISEKSEIFDDQFSVERPDGSNFTLKIRSTKLEDSAMYFCASSEAGTSGEQYFGPGTRLTVT.